The rows below give T cell receptor beta chains drawn from one sample of a study of spatial heterogeneity in lung cancer. TCRdb reanalysed the 5' RACE reads using MiXCR and keeps one entry per CDR3 protein. The table lists approximately 7,600 distinct CDR3 sequences, around 15% of them singletons. Sample: lung tumor tissue, taken at surgery. These receptors all stem from a female donor with early-stage non-small cell lung cancer. CDR3s include the opening cysteine and the closing phenylalanine or tryptophan. A D gene is named only where the DNA matches it firmly. Clone size, where shown, is once, few, many, or a class for clones that have expanded.

V	D	size	J	CDR3	DNA
TRBV7-8	-	medium-sized	TRBJ2-3	CASSPTLSPSTDTQYF	TGTGCCAGCAGCCCGACACTATCCCCTAGCACAGATACGCAGTATTTT
TRBV5-1	-	medium-sized	TRBJ1-4	CASSLEGGPNEKLFF	TGCGCCAGCAGCCTCGAAGGGGGGCCTAATGAAAAACTGTTTTTT
TRBV14	-	medium-sized	TRBJ2-7	CASSQALGGSYEQYF	TGTGCCAGCAGCCAAGCTCTCGGGGGATCCTACGAGCAGTACTTC
TRBV6-5	-	-	TRBJ1-2	CASSYVAAYGYTF	TGTGCCAGCAGTTACGTGGCAGCCTATGGCTACACCTTC
TRBV7-2	-	-	TRBJ1-3	CASSITGSGNTIYF	TGTGCCAGCAGCATAACAGGGTCCGGAAACACCATATATTTT
TRBV12-3/TRBV12-4	-	medium-sized	TRBJ1-5	CASSSSRVVDQPQHF	TGTGCCAGCAGTTCAAGTAGGGTTGTCGATCAGCCCCAGCATTTT
TRBV7-6	-	-	TRBJ2-1	CASSRVWSDNEQFF	TGTGCCAGCAGCAGGGTGTGGTCGGACAATGAGCAGTTCTTC
TRBV20-1	TRBD2	many	TRBJ2-1	CSARSWRGGVEQFF	TGCAGTGCTAGAAGTTGGCGGGGGGGCGTTGAGCAGTTCTTC
TRBV12-5	-	-	TRBJ1-1	CASGLLTGTEAFF	TGTGCTAGTGGTTTATTAACTGGGACTGAAGCTTTCTTT
TRBV28	TRBD1	many	TRBJ1-1	CASRRGRTGWVRDTEAFF	TGTGCCAGCAGGAGGGGGCGGACAGGGTGGGTCAGGGACACTGAAGCTTTCTTT
TRBV29-1	-	medium-sized	TRBJ2-3	CSVFRDMSTDTQYF	TGCAGCGTCTTCCGGGACATGAGCACGGATACGCAGTATTTT
TRBV3-1	TRBD2	many	TRBJ2-4	CASSQTSGINIQYF	TGTGCCAGCAGCCAGACTAGCGGAATAAACATTCAGTACTTC
TRBV28	TRBD2	medium-sized	TRBJ2-3	CASSFGGRVSTDTQYF	TGTGCCAGCAGTTTTGGGGGGAGGGTTAGCACAGATACGCAGTATTTT
TRBV28	TRBD2	medium-sized	TRBJ2-6	CASRSSGGRSGANVLTF	TGTGCCAGCAGGTCTAGCGGGGGCCGCTCTGGGGCCAACGTCCTGACTTTC
TRBV5-6	TRBD1	many	TRBJ1-2	CASSFGQGLNYGYTF	TGTGCCAGCAGCTTCGGACAGGGGCTTAACTATGGCTACACCTTC
TRBV7-9	-	medium-sized	TRBJ1-5	CASSLVSSGGGNQPQHF	TGTGCCAGCAGCTTAGTGTCCAGCGGGGGCGGCAATCAGCCCCAGCATTTT
TRBV2	-	medium-sized	TRBJ1-1	CASSDSEAFF	TGTGCCAGCAGTGACAGTGAAGCTTTCTTT
TRBV12-3/TRBV12-4	TRBD2	medium-sized	TRBJ2-7	CASSPGGSGYEQYF	TGTGCCAGCAGTCCGGGGGGGAGCGGCTACGAGCAGTACTTC
TRBV20-1	-	many	TRBJ1-1	CSARPAQGIYVEAFF	TGCAGTGCTAGACCGGCCCAGGGGATTTACGTGGAAGCTTTCTTT
TRBV10-3	-	many	TRBJ1-6	CAISWDGNSPLHF	TGTGCCATCAGTTGGGACGGTAATTCACCCCTCCACTTT
TRBV28	-	many	TRBJ2-7	CASSPANRNEQYF	TGTGCCAGCAGTCCAGCCAACAGAAACGAGCAGTACTTC
TRBV5-1	-	medium-sized	TRBJ1-1	CASSSRTGGGIEAFF	TGCGCCAGCAGCTCCCGGACCGGTGGAGGGATTGAAGCTTTCTTT
TRBV7-9	-	medium-sized	TRBJ1-5	CASSLRGGNQPQHF	TGTGCCAGCAGCTTGCGGGGGGGCAATCAGCCCCAGCATTTT
TRBV18	-	many	TRBJ1-4	CASSPTRVELFF	TGTGCCAGCTCACCAACTAGGGTCGAACTGTTTTTT
TRBV5-1	-	medium-sized	TRBJ1-1	CASSERQTEAFF	TGCGCCAGCAGCGAAAGACAGACTGAAGCTTTCTTT
TRBV28	-	many	TRBJ2-3	CASSLSSRVDTQYF	TGTGCCAGCAGTTTATCTAGCAGGGTGGATACGCAGTATTTT
TRBV12-3/TRBV12-4	-	-	TRBJ2-7	CASSLNRWNEQYF	TGTGCCAGCAGTTTAAATCGTTGGAACGAGCAGTACTTC
TRBV7-9	-	many	TRBJ2-5	CASFRLHGGETQYF	TGTGCCAGCTTTAGGTTGCACGGGGGAGAGACCCAGTACTTC
TRBV11-2	-	-	TRBJ2-2	CASSLLQGEWAGELFF	TGTGCCAGCAGCTTACTCCAGGGAGAGTGGGCCGGGGAGCTGTTTTTT
TRBV19	-	medium-sized	TRBJ2-2	CASSSPYRDPGELFF	TGTGCCAGTAGTTCCCCCTACAGGGACCCCGGGGAGCTGTTTTTT
TRBV7-6	-	many	TRBJ1-2	CASSYGAALSYTF	TGTGCCAGCAGCTACGGGGCAGCTTTAAGCTACACCTTC
TRBV7-9	TRBD1	medium-sized	TRBJ2-3	CASSLAHRGKTDTQYF	TGTGCCAGCAGCTTAGCCCACAGGGGTAAGACAGATACGCAGTATTTT
TRBV28	TRBD1	medium-sized	TRBJ1-1	CASIPLGQGLKTEAFF	TGTGCCAGCATTCCCTTAGGACAGGGCCTCAAGACTGAAGCTTTCTTT
TRBV27	-	many	TRBJ1-5	CASSLSGRGPQHF	TGTGCCAGCAGTTTATCGGGCCGGGGGCCCCAGCATTTT
TRBV29-1	-	many	TRBJ2-7	CSVEGGSGTYEQYF	TGCAGCGTTGAAGGAGGGTCAGGGACCTACGAGCAGTACTTC
TRBV18	-	many	TRBJ1-2	CASSSRSEAGYGYTF	TGTGCCAGCTCCTCAAGGAGCGAGGCGGGCTATGGCTACACCTTC
TRBV5-1	TRBD1	medium-sized	TRBJ2-5	CASSETGAWGETQYF	TGCGCCAGCAGCGAGACAGGGGCCTGGGGAGAGACCCAGTACTTC
TRBV20-1	-	many	TRBJ1-5	CSATKTDRAQHF	TGCAGTGCTACTAAGACAGATCGGGCCCAGCATTTT
TRBV7-2	TRBD1	many	TRBJ1-6	CASRPTGARNSPLHF	TGTGCCAGCAGACCCACAGGGGCGAGGAATTCACCCCTCCACTTT
TRBV5-1	TRBD1	many	TRBJ1-2	CASSLFGQGNGYTF	TGCGCCAGCAGCTTGTTTGGACAGGGCAATGGCTACACCTTC
TRBV6-2/TRBV6-3	-	medium-sized	TRBJ2-1	CASSSREHLGDINEQFF	TGTGCCAGCAGTTCGCGGGAACACCTCGGGGACATCAATGAGCAGTTCTTC
TRBV12-3/TRBV12-4	-	many	TRBJ1-1	CASGRGERGSGAFF	TGTGCCAGCGGGAGAGGGGAGAGGGGGTCAGGAGCTTTCTTT
TRBV6-1	-	-	TRBJ2-1	CASSSFVSSSSYNEQFF	TGTGCCAGCAGTTCTTTCGTATCGAGTAGCTCCTACAATGAGCAGTTCTTC
TRBV12-3/TRBV12-4	-	many	TRBJ1-5	CASSTSWANQPQHF	-
TRBV20-1	-	many	TRBJ2-2	CSASGQLSNTGELFF	TGCAGTGCTAGTGGTCAACTCTCGAACACCGGGGAGCTGTTTTTT
TRBV12-3/TRBV12-4	TRBD1	medium-sized	TRBJ1-1	CASKKAGGAALGAFF	TGTGCCAGCAAAAAAGCAGGGGGCGCGGCCCTTGGAGCTTTCTTT
TRBV29-1	-	many	TRBJ2-1	CSVEFPGPYYNEQFF	TGCAGCGTTGAGTTTCCGGGACCATACTACAATGAGCAGTTCTTC
TRBV6-2/TRBV6-3	-	medium-sized	TRBJ2-5	CASSYTEETQYF	TGTGCCAGCAGTTACACGGAAGAGACCCAGTACTTC
TRBV7-3	TRBD2	medium-sized	TRBJ2-3	CASSLTSGGSGGTDTQYF	TGTGCCAGCAGCTTAACTAGCGGGGGGTCCGGGGGCACAGATACGCAGTATTTT
TRBV6-5	TRBD1	many	TRBJ2-5	CASSRGTGGLETQYF	TGTGCCAGCAGTAGGGGGACAGGGGGCCTGGAGACCCAGTACTTC
TRBV6-5	-	medium-sized	TRBJ1-6	CASSYGSSYNSPLHF	TGTGCCAGCAGTTACGGGAGCTCCTATAATTCACCCCTCCACTTT
TRBV12-3/TRBV12-4	-	medium-sized	TRBJ2-5	CASSSQGTKFQETQYF	TGTGCCAGCAGTTCCCAGGGGACCAAGTTCCAAGAGACCCAGTACTTC
TRBV12-3/TRBV12-4	-	-	TRBJ1-5	CASTRAVEYHQPQHF	TGTGCCAGCACTAGGGCCGTTGAATATCATCAGCCCCAGCATTTT
TRBV7-6	-	many	TRBJ2-7	CASSLDSGREQYF	TGTGCCAGCAGCTTAGATTCGGGGCGCGAGCAGTACTTC
TRBV20-1	-	many	TRBJ1-5	CSAPSHQRSNQPQHF	TGCAGTGCTCCAAGCCACCAGAGGAGCAATCAGCCCCAGCATTTT
TRBV7-8	-	medium-sized	TRBJ2-2	CASSLNNMMNTGELFF	TGTGCCAGCAGCTTAAACAATATGATGAACACCGGGGAGCTGTTTTTT
TRBV18	TRBD1	-	TRBJ1-5	CASSPIDRGQPQHF	TGTGCCAGCTCACCAATAGACAGGGGACAGCCCCAGCATTTT
TRBV6-5	TRBD1	-	TRBJ2-7	CASRIHRGGYEQYF	TGTGCCAGTAGGATTCACAGGGGCGGTTACGAGCAGTACTTC
TRBV3-1	TRBD2	medium-sized	TRBJ2-3	CASTTSGGTDTQYF	TGTGCCAGCACGACTAGCGGGGGAACAGATACGCAGTATTTT
TRBV4-2	-	many	TRBJ2-3	CASSRNLGFSDTQYF	TGTGCCAGCAGCCGGAACTTAGGTTTTTCAGATACGCAGTATTTT